Included here is one T cell receptor (beta chain) sequence, with context. The age range of participants was about 18 to 100 years, with residence in about two dozen US areas. Cohort placement rested on clinical history that participants reported themselves. Cohort 3 recovered donors had two negative PCRs, clearance, or symptom resolution. The data were taken from a study of blood T cell repertoires in COVID-19. Background on the study: Donors in the United States, Italy and Spain gave samples during acute or convalescent COVID-19.

The data were produced by immunoSEQ multiplex PCR, yet TCRdb's version contains in-frame clones alone and is incomplete. Found here are under 300,000 clones, 80% to 85% of them singletons; the top ten hold roughly 3.1%. The CDR3 runs to 14 residues. Germline assignment: CDR1 LGHDT and CDR2 YNNKEL (reference sequence). V gave up 4 bases and J gave up 5 bases; unmatched junction bases: 7. The V gene is TRBV3-1 (or the pseudogene TRBV3-2), the J gene TRBJ1-1, with 7 positions matching TRBD1. This clonotype originated in a man between 50 and 59 years old who had recovered from COVID-19. The specimen was PBMCs or T cells enriched from blood (not recorded which). The CDR3: CASSRDSIWTEAFF. DNA for the CDR3: TGTGCCAGCAGCCGGGACAGTATATGGACTGAAGCTTTCTTT.